These 20 T cell receptor beta chains came from one sample sequenced in a study of siplizumab effects on memory and regulatory T cells. Only in-frame clones appear in the TCRdb table, and some are missing; sequencing was by immunoSEQ multiplex PCR. The sample consists of over 70,000 clones, over 90% of them appearing once. The sample was CD8+ T cells sorted from blood. The receptors stem from a human donor in good health.

The CDR3 sequence is CASSCRTGGPSTDTQYF. Written as DNA, the CDR3 is TGTGCCAGCAGCTGTAGGACGGGAGGGCCCAGCACAGATACGCAGTATTTT. The chain links TRBV11-3 to TRBJ2-3; TRBD2 agrees at 8 bases. CDR1 and CDR2 from the germline V gene are SGHNT and YENEEA. The CDR3 consists of 17 residues. The V and J ends lost 4 bases and 0 bases, in that order; junction bases with no gene match: 9.

J is TRBJ2-1 and V is TRBV5-6; TRBD1 might be the D (6 bases). Germline V gene lookup returns CDR1 SGHDT and CDR2 YYEEEE. Deletions cut 4 bases from V and 3 bases from J, with 11 bases between. The CDR3 covers 14 residues. In DNA, the CDR3 is TGTGCCAGCAGCGTCGGGACATACTACAATGAGCAGTTCTTC. The encoded protein is CASSVGTYYNEQFF.

As to this clone: Other DNA sequences of this sample code for an identical CDR3. The J gene is TRBJ2-7, the V gene TRBV5-6; the D is unclear. The CDR3 sequence is 14 residues long. Germline values: CDR1 SGHDT, CDR2 YYEEEE. V lost 0 bases and J 2 bases, leaving 9 bases between the germline ends. The CDR3 nucleotides are TGTGCCAGCAGCTTGGCTGGCAGGCCCTACGAGCAGTACTTC. It encodes CASSLAGRPYEQYF.

The chain recombines TRBV9 with TRBJ2-2, with 7 bases that match TRBD2. V lost 0 bases to trimming and J lost 3 bases; unmatched junction nucleotides: 5. Germline CDR1 is SGDLS and CDR2 is YYNGEE. The CDR3 contains 16 residues. The CDR3 sequence: CASSVEGGGDTGELFF. For the CDR3, the DNA is TGTGCCAGCAGCGTAGAGGGCGGGGGAGACACCGGGGAGCTGTTTTTT.

V is TRBV27 and J is TRBJ2-7; maybe TRBD2 (5 bases). CDR3 length equals 13 residues. V lost 5 bases to trimming and J lost 3 bases, with 11 bases between them. Germline V gives CDR1 MNHEY, CDR2 SMNVEV (reference sequence). The CDR3 reads CASSPRGIYEQYF. In DNA form, the CDR3 reads TGTGCCAGCAGTCCCCGAGGGATCTACGAGCAGTACTTC.

V usage is TRBV7-9 and J usage is TRBJ2-7; 8 bases align to TRBD2. Germline V lookup: CDR1 SEHNR, CDR2 FQNEAQ (reference sequence). CDR3 length: 15 residues. Trimming took 5 bases from V and 6 from J; bases not matched to a gene: 12. For the CDR3, the DNA is TGTGCCAGCAGCGGGATAAGCGGGAGTAATGGCGAGCAGTACTTC. This translates into CASSGISGSNGEQYF.

The chain is built from TRBV7-9 and TRBJ2-7, with D possibly TRBD1 on 5 matching bases. Germline CDR1 is SEHNR and CDR2 is FQNEAQ (reference sequence). This CDR3 comprises 15 residues. The V and J ends lost 5 bases and 4 bases respectively, with 18 bases between them. The CDR3 is CASSPPAPSGYEQYF. Here the CDR3 DNA reads TGTGCCAGCAGCCCTCCCGCCCCATCAGGGTACGAGCAGTACTTC.

The chain recombines TRBV29-1 with TRBJ2-3, with D hard to call. Trimming left V 0 bases short and J 10 bases short, with 14 bases between. Germline values: CDR1 SQVTM, CDR2 ANQGSEA. CDR3 size: 13 residues. The CDR3 DNA is TGCAGCGTTGAAGACCCCCGGGCAGTGGCGCAGTATTTT. Its protein is CSVEDPRAVAQYF.

This clone was counted a single time. V gene TRBV28 combines with J gene TRBJ2-7, with D hard to call. Germline-derived CDR1 and CDR2 are MDHEN and SYDVKM. Trimming removed 2 bases from V and 3 bases from J, with 8 bases in between. This CDR3 is built from 13 residues. Here the CDR3 reads CASSLVGNYEQYF. The CDR3 DNA sequence: TGTGCCAGCAGTTTAGTGGGGAACTACGAGCAGTACTTC. Filled out from reference TRBV28 and TRBJ2-7, the complete variable domain reads DVKVTQSSRYLVKRTGEKVFLECVQDMDHENMFWYRQDPGLGLRLIYFSYDVKMKEKGDIPEGYSVSREKKERFSLILESASTNQTSMYLCASSLVGNYEQYFGPGTRLTVT.

This chain connects TRBV2 to TRBJ1-5, with a weak D call TRBD1 (5 bases). This CDR3 has 18 amino acids. V shed 1 base and J shed 0 bases, with 16 bases lying between them. The germline CDR1 and CDR2 sequences are SNHLY and FYNNEI. This CDR3 reads CASSEELEGWVSNQPQHF. In nucleotides, the CDR3 is TGTGCCAGCAGTGAAGAATTGGAGGGGTGGGTTAGCAATCAGCCCCAGCATTTT. The variable domain in full, with the rest retrieved from reference TRBV2 and TRBJ1-5, is EPEVTQTPSHQVTQMGQEVILRCVPISNHLYFYWYRQILGQKVEFLVSFYNNEISEKSEIFDDQFSVERPDGSNFTLKIRSTKLEDSAMYFCASSEELEGWVSNQPQHFGDGTRLSIL.

The gene calls are TRBV7-9 and TRBJ2-7; D might be TRBD1 (6 bases). Germline V gene lookup returns CDR1 SEHNR and CDR2 FQNEAQ (reference sequence). V shed 3 bases and J shed 2 bases, with 11 bases lying between them. The CDR3 spans 14 residues. CDR3 DNA: TGTGCCAGCAGCTTTCGAGACAGGCCCTACGAGCAGTACTTC. It codes for CASSFRDRPYEQYF.

The rearrangement links TRBV5-1 to TRBJ2-2; D gene uncertain. Trimming removed 3 bases at V and 0 bases at J, with 0 bases between. The CDR3 contains 12 residues. CDR1 is SGHRS, CDR2 YFSETQ, per germline. The CDR3 spells CASSSNTGELFF. As DNA, the CDR3 is TGCGCCAGCAGCTCGAACACCGGGGAGCTGTTTTTT.

The V gene is TRBV6-5, the J gene TRBJ1-1; D is ambiguous. The V and J ends lost 2 bases and 5 bases respectively, with 12 bases between them. The V gene's germline CDR1 is MNHEY and CDR2 SVGAGI. The CDR3 sequence is 14 residues long. The CDR3 spells CASSYVGVSTEAFF. In DNA, the CDR3 is TGTGCCAGCAGTTACGTCGGGGTTTCAACTGAAGCTTTCTTT.

The chain joins TRBV18 to TRBJ1-1, with no clear D. CDR3 length: 14 amino acids. Trimming cost V 0 bases and J 1 base, with 6 bases left between them. Germline-derived CDR1 and CDR2 are KGHSH and LQKENI. CDR3 bases: TGTGCCAGCTCACCACCCATCACGAACACTGAAGCTTTCTTT. Encoded protein: CASSPPITNTEAFF.

The chain is built from TRBV9 and TRBJ1-1; 9 bases fit TRBD1. This CDR3 is 14 amino acids long. From germline, CDR1 is SGDLS and CDR2 YYNGEE. The V and J ends lost 4 bases and 4 bases, in that order; junction bases with no gene match: 5. The CDR3 sequence: CASSTGQGRTEAFF. CDR3 sequence (DNA): TGTGCCAGCAGCACGGGACAGGGACGCACTGAAGCTTTCTTT.

The CDR3 nucleotides read TGTGCCAGCAGGTCGGGACTAAGCTACGAGCAGTACTTC. As protein: CASRSGLSYEQYF. This chain uses TRBV7-2 with TRBJ2-7; TRBD2 agrees at 7 bases. With 6 bases clipped from V and 3 bases from J, the junction kept 5 bases outside the gene matches. This CDR3 contains 13 residues. In germline, CDR1 is SGHTA, CDR2 FQGNSA.

This rearrangement joins TRBV2 to TRBJ2-5; 11 nucleotides align to TRBD2. V lost 3 bases, J lost 9 bases, and 9 bases stayed unmatched. Germline CDR1 reads SNHLY; CDR2 reads FYNNEI. The CDR3 is 15 amino acids. The CDR3 DNA sequence: TGTGCCAGCAGTGATCCCCTAGCGGGAGGCGGACCCCAGTACTTC. Amino acids: CASSDPLAGGGPQYF. Together with reference TRBV2 and TRBJ2-5, the CDR3 gives the full variable domain: EPEVTQTPSHQVTQMGQEVILRCVPISNHLYFYWYRQILGQKVEFLVSFYNNEISEKSEIFDDQFSVERPDGSNFTLKIRSTKLEDSAMYFCASSDPLAGGGPQYFGPGTRLLVL.

V and J are TRBV27 and TRBJ1-2; D is unclear. Per the germline V gene, CDR1 is MNHEY and CDR2 is SMNVEV (reference sequence). Trimming removed 2 bases at V and 5 bases at J, with 12 bases between. The CDR3 loop spans 14 amino acids. CDR3 sequence: CASSLIGDRYGYTF. In nucleotides, the CDR3 is TGTGCCAGCAGTTTAATCGGGGATAGGTATGGCTACACCTTC.

This clone has just one count. The chain joins TRBV19 to TRBJ2-5; 7 bases fit TRBD1. Germline V gives CDR1 LNHDA, CDR2 SQIVND (reference sequence). This CDR3 has 14 residues. Losses at the gene ends were 3 bases for V and 5 bases for J; bases not matched to a gene: 6. CDR3: CASSMLDRAETQYF. Written as DNA, the CDR3 is TGTGCCAGTAGTATGTTAGACAGGGCGGAGACCCAGTACTTC. Looking up the rest from reference TRBV19 and TRBJ2-5 gives the full variable domain: DGGITQSPKYLFRKEGQNVTLSCEQNLNHDAMYWYRQDPGQGLRLIYYSQIVNDFQKGDIAEGYSVSREKKESFPLTVTSAQKNPTAFYLCASSMLDRAETQYFGPGTRLLVL.

The genes are TRBV13 and TRBJ2-7; D is undetermined. The CDR3 sequence is 14 residues long. Deletions cut 0 bases from V and 2 bases from J, with 8 bases between. Germline V gene sequence: CDR1 PRHDT, CDR2 FYEKMQ (reference sequence). The CDR3 coding sequence is TGTGCCAGCAGCTTAGGCCCCCAGGCCTACGAGCAGTACTTC. It is translated as CASSLGPQAYEQYF.